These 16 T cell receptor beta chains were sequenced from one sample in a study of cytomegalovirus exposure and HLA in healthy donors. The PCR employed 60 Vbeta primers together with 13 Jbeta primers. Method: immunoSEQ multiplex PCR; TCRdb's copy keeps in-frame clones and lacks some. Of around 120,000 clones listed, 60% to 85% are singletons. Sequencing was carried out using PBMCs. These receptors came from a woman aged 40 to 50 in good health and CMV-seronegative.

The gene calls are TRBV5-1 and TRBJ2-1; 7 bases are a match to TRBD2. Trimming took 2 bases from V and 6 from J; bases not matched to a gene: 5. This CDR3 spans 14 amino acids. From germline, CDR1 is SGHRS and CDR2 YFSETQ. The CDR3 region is CASSFGGSTNEQFF. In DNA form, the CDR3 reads TGCGCCAGCAGCTTCGGCGGGAGTACCAATGAGCAGTTCTTC.

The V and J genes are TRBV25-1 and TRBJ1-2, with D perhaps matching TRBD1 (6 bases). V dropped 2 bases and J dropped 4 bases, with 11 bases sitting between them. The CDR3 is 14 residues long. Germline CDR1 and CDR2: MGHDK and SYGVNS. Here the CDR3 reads CASSEQGYGYGYTF. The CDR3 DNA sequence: TGTGCCAGCAGTGAACAGGGGTACGGCTATGGCTACACCTTC.

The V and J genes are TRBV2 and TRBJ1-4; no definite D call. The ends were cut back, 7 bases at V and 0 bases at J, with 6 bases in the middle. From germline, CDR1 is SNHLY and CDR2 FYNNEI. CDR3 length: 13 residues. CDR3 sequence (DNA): TGTGCCAGCACGGGTGCAACTAATGAAAAACTGTTTTTT. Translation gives CASTGATNEKLFF.

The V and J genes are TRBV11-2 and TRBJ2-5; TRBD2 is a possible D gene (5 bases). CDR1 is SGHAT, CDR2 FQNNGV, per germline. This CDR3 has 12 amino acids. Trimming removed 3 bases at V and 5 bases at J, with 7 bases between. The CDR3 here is CASSLRGETQYF. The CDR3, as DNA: TGTGCCAGCAGCTTGAGAGGGGAGACCCAGTACTTC.

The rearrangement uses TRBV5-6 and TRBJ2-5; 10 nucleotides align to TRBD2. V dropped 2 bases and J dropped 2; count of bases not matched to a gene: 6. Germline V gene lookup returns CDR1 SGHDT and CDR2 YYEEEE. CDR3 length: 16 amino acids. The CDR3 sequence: CASSLLTSGQQETQYF. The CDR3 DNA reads TGTGCCAGCAGCTTACTGACTAGCGGGCAGCAAGAGACCCAGTACTTC.

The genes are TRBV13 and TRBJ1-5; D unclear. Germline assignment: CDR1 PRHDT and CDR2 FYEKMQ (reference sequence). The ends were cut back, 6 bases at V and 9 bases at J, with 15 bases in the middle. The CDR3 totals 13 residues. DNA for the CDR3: TGTGCCAGCAGTCGAGAGAAGCGGCCGCCCCAGCATTTT. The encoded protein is CASSREKRPPQHF.

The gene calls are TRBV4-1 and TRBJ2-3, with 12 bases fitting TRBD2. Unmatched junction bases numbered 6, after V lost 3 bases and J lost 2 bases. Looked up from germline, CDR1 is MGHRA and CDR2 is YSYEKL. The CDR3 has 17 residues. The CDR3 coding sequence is TGCGCCAGCAGCCACGAACTAGCGGGGGGACTCACAGATACGCAGTATTTT. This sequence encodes CASSHELAGGLTDTQYF.

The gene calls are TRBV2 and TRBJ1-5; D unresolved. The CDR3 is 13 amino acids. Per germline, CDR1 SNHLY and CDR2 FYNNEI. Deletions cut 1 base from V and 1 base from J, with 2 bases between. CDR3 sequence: CASSEVSNQPQHF. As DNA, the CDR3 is TGTGCCAGCAGTGAAGTAAGCAATCAGCCCCAGCATTTT.

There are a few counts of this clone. The CDR3 is CASSLNLNSPLHF. The CDR3 nucleotides are TGTGCCAGCAGTTTAAATCTTAATTCACCCCTCCACTTT. This chain joins TRBV6-5 and TRBJ1-6; unclear D gene. The CDR3 has 13 amino acids. Deletions cut 4 bases from V and 6 bases from J, with 7 bases between. Germline V gene lookup returns CDR1 MNHEY and CDR2 SVGAGI.

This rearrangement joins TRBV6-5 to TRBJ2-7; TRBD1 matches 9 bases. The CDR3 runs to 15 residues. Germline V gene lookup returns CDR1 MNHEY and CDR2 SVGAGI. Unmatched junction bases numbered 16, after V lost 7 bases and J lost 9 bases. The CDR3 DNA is TGTGCCAGCATGCCCCGGGACAGGGCCCTCATTGGGCAGTACTTC. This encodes CASMPRDRALIGQYF.

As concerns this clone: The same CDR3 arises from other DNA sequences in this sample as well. The CDR3 DNA follows: TGTGCCAGCAGAAAGGACAGTAATGAAAAACTGTTTTTT. As protein: CASRKDSNEKLFF. The rearrangement joins TRBV27 to TRBJ1-4, with a possible D match to TRBD1 (6 bases). This CDR3 is 13 amino acids long. The germline V gene has CDR1 MNHEY and CDR2 SMNVEV (reference sequence). V was shortened by 6 bases and J by 4 bases, with 9 bases between the two germline ends.

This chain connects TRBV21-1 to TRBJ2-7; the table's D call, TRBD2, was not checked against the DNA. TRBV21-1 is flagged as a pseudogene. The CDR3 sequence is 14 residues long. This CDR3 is CASANGSGPYEQYF. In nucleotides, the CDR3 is TGTGCCAGCGCCAACGGTAGCGGCCCCTACGAGCAGTACTTC.

The CDR3 here is CASSEAGSSYEQYF. CDR3 sequence (DNA): TGTGCCAGCAGTGAGGCGGGATCATCTTACGAGCAGTACTTC. The chain links TRBV6-1 to TRBJ2-5; a weak D match, TRBD2 (6 bases). Judging by the DNA end, TRBJ2-7 fits better; the J call may be wrong. CDR1 and CDR2 from the germline V gene are MNHNS and SASEGT. The CDR3 covers 14 residues.

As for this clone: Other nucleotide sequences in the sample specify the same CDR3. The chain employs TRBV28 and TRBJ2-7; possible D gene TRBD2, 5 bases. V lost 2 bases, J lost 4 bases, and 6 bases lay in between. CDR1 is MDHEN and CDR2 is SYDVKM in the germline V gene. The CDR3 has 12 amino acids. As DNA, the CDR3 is TGTGCCAGCAGTTTAAGAGGGTACGAGCAGTACTTC. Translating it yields CASSLRGYEQYF.

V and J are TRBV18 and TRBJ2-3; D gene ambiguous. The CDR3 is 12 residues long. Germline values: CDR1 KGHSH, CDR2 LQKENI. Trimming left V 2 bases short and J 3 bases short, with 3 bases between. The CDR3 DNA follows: TGTGCCAGCTCACCAATAACAGATACGCAGTATTTT. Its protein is CASSPITDTQYF.

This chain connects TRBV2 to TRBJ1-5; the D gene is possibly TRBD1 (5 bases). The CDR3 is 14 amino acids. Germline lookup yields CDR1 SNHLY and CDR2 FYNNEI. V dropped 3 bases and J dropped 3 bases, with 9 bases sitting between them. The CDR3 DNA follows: TGTGCCAGCAGTGAGTCGGACATCAATCAGCCCCAGCATTTT. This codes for CASSESDINQPQHF.